The subject of this entry is one TCR beta chain. CDR1 is SGHRS and CDR2 is YFSETQ in the germline V gene. The germline V and J ends were trimmed by 0 bases and 8 bases, with 11 bases remaining between them. The CDR3 is 14 residues long. Only in-frame clones appear in the TCRdb table, and some are missing; sequencing was by immunoSEQ multiplex PCR. The repertoire consists of 15,000 or so clones, with around 90% occurring once and the leading ten covering around 17%. The data are from a study of blood T cell repertoires in COVID-19. Study details: COVID-19 samples collected from the United States, Italy and Spain covered acute and convalescent phases. Sources were T cells, B-cell-depleted T cells, or PBMCs; the material itself was cDNA or gDNA.

Sequencing was performed on peripheral blood. This sequence was found in a man in his forties or fifties with active COVID-19. The J gene is TRBJ1-4, the V gene TRBV5-1; D is ambiguous. This chain's CDR3 is CASSLEGSWEKLFF. CDR3 nucleotides: TGCGCCAGCAGCTTGGAAGGGAGCTGGGAAAAACTGTTTTTT.